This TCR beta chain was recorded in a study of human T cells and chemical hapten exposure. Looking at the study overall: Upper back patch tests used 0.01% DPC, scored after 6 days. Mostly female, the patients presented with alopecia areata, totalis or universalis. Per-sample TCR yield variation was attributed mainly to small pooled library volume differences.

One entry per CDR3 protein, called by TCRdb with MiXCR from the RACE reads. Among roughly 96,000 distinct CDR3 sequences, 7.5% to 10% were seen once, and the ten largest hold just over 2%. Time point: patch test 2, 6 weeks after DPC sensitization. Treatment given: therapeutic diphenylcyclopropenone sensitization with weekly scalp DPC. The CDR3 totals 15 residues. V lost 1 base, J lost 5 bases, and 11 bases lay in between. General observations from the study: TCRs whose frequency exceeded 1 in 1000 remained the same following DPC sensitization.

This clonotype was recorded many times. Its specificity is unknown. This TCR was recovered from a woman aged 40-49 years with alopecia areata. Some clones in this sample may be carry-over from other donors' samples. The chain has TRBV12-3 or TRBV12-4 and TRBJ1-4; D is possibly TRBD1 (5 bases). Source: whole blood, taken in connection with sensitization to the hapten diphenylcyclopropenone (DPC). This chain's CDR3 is CASSLGGRINEKLFF. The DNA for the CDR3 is TGTGCCAGCAGTTTAGGGGGACGGATAAATGAAAAACTGTTTTTT.